The rows below give T cell receptor beta chains drawn from one sample of a study of technical replicates of blood from a handful of donors. Sequencing used immunoSEQ multiplex PCR; TCRdb keeps in-frame clones, though not all of them. The data hold 80,000 to 95,000 clones, with about 96% observed a single time. What was sequenced was T cells isolated from PBMCs. The receptors derive from a human donor in good health. The CDR3 runs from the conserved cysteine through the conserved F or W. Fields, in order: clone size, CDR3 length, V gene, J gene, D gene, CDR3 DNA, CDR3 protein. D genes are given only for firm matches. Clone size is given for some rows only: seen once, a few or many times, or a class if the clone is expanded.

size: .
length: 15
V: TRBV9
J: TRBJ2-7
D: .
DNA: TGTGCCAGCAGCGTTTCGGGGGGCCAAGCCTACGAGCAGTACTTC
CDR3: CASSVSGGQAYEQYF

size: .
length: 14
V: TRBV19
J: TRBJ1-2
D: .
DNA: TGTGCCAGTAGTAAGCCAGGGTACAACTATGGCTACACCTTC
CDR3: CASSKPGYNYGYTF

size: few
length: 15
V: TRBV18
J: TRBJ2-2
D: .
DNA: TGTGCCAGCTCACCGGCACGGGAGAACACCGGGGAGCTGTTTTTT
CDR3: CASSPARENTGELFF

size: .
length: 14
V: TRBV29-1
J: TRBJ1-5
D: .
DNA: TGCAGCGTTGAAGAAGACTATAGCAATCAGCCCCAGCATTTT
CDR3: CSVEEDYSNQPQHF

size: once
length: 12
V: TRBV30
J: TRBJ2-3
D: .
DNA: TGTGCCTGGAGTACAGGGCCAGATACGCAGTATTTT
CDR3: CAWSTGPDTQYF

size: .
length: 15
V: TRBV10-3
J: TRBJ2-2
D: .
DNA: TGTGCCATCAGCCTTCAGGGATTTTACACCGGGGAGCTGTTTTTT
CDR3: CAISLQGFYTGELFF

size: .
length: 16
V: TRBV9
J: TRBJ1-1
D: .
DNA: TGTGCCAGCAGCGTAGGTCACAGGGTAATGAACACTGAAGCTTTCTTT
CDR3: CASSVGHRVMNTEAFF

size: .
length: 13
V: TRBV13
J: TRBJ2-3
D: .
DNA: TGTGCCAGTTCGCTAGCAGGCACAGATACGCAGTATTTT
CDR3: CASSLAGTDTQYF

size: .
length: 12
V: TRBV2
J: TRBJ2-5
D: .
DNA: TGTGCCAGCAGTCCCCGGGAAATGGCCCAGTACTTC
CDR3: CASSPREMAQYF

size: .
length: 15
V: TRBV19
J: TRBJ2-7
D: TRBD2
DNA: TGTGCCAGTAGTCCCCAGCGGGAGACTTTCTACGAGCAGTACTTC
CDR3: CASSPQRETFYEQYF

size: once
length: 13
V: TRBV30
J: TRBJ2-7
D: .
DNA: TGTGCCTGGAGTATTACTGCTTCCTACGAGCAGTACTTC
CDR3: CAWSITASYEQYF

size: .
length: 15
V: TRBV11-2
J: TRBJ2-1
D: TRBD1
DNA: TGTGCCAGCAGCCCGCGGACAGGGGACTCGAGGGAGCAGTTCTTC
CDR3: CASSPRTGDSREQFF

size: .
length: 13
V: TRBV27
J: TRBJ1-5
D: .
DNA: TGTGCCAGCAGTTTAACAGGCAATCGTCCCCAGCATTTT
CDR3: CASSLTGNRPQHF

size: .
length: 15
V: TRBV9
J: TRBJ2-7
D: .
DNA: TGTGCCAGCAGCGTAGGGGTAGCGGTCTCCTACGAGCAGTACTTC
CDR3: CASSVGVAVSYEQYF

size: .
length: 14
V: TRBV6-5
J: TRBJ2-2
D: .
DNA: TGTGCCAGCAGTGGATCCGGGGTTCCCGGGGAGCTGTTTTTT
CDR3: CASSGSGVPGELFF

size: .
length: 16
V: TRBV14
J: TRBJ2-2
D: .
DNA: TGTGCCAGCAGCCAAGTTGCAGGGGTGGGGACCGGGGAGCTGTTTTTT
CDR3: CASSQVAGVGTGELFF

size: .
length: 13
V: TRBV13
J: TRBJ1-2
D: .
DNA: TGTGCCAGCAGCTTAGGCGGTAACTATGGCTACACCTTC
CDR3: CASSLGGNYGYTF

size: few
length: 15
V: TRBV28
J: TRBJ1-1
D: TRBD1
DNA: TGTGCCAGCAGTACCCCAAGTTACAGGGGCACTGAAGCTTTCTTT
CDR3: CASSTPSYRGTEAFF

size: .
length: 15
V: TRBV2
J: TRBJ2-3
D: .
DNA: TGTGCCAGCAGCGACAGCTCGATTCGCACAGATACGCAGTATTTT
CDR3: CASSDSSIRTDTQYF

size: .
length: 15
V: TRBV27
J: TRBJ2-7
D: TRBD2
DNA: TGTGCCAGCAGTTGGGGACTAGCGGACTCCTACGAGCAGTACTTC
CDR3: CASSWGLADSYEQYF

size: .
length: 16
V: TRBV7-8
J: TRBJ2-7
D: .
DNA: TGTGCAACAGCGATTTGGGCGACCGGCGCGGGGTACGAGCAGTACTTC
CDR3: CATAIWATGAGYEQYF

size: .
length: 13
V: TRBV19
J: TRBJ1-5
D: .
DNA: TGTGCCAGTAGTATTCGGGATGTTCAGCCCCAGCATTTT
CDR3: CASSIRDVQPQHF

size: .
length: 13
V: TRBV7-9
J: TRBJ1-2
D: .
DNA: TGTGCCAGCAGCTTAGGACAGTTTTATGGCTACACCTTC
CDR3: CASSLGQFYGYTF

size: few
length: 16
V: TRBV4-1
J: TRBJ2-5
D: .
DNA: TGCGCCAGCAGCCAACTAGACGGGGAGTACCAAGAGACCCAGTACTTC
CDR3: CASSQLDGEYQETQYF

size: .
length: 16
V: TRBV14
J: TRBJ2-7
D: TRBD2
DNA: TGTGCCAGCAGCCAAGGGAAGTATAGCGGGAGGGACGAGCAGTACTTC
CDR3: CASSQGKYSGRDEQYF

size: .
length: 13
V: TRBV7-2
J: TRBJ2-2
D: .
DNA: TGTGCCAGCAGCTCAACTTACACCGGGGAGCTGTTTTTT
CDR3: CASSSTYTGELFF

size: .
length: 14
V: TRBV2
J: TRBJ2-1
D: TRBD1
DNA: TGTGCCAGCGGGCCGGGACAGGGATACAATGAGCAGTTCTTC
CDR3: CASGPGQGYNEQFF

size: .
length: 15
V: TRBV27
J: TRBJ1-2
D: TRBD1
DNA: TGTGCCAGCAGTTTATCGATAGGGGGCCTCTATGGCTACACCTTC
CDR3: CASSLSIGGLYGYTF

size: .
length: 17
V: TRBV9
J: TRBJ2-5
D: .
DNA: TGTGCCAGCAGCGTAGCAGGGAATGTAGATGTCCAAGAGACCCAGTACTTC
CDR3: CASSVAGNVDVQETQYF

size: once
length: 12
V: TRBV9
J: TRBJ2-5
D: TRBD2
DNA: TGTGCCAGCAGCCCCATAGCGGGGACCCAGTACTTC
CDR3: CASSPIAGTQYF

size: .
length: 14
V: TRBV6-5
J: TRBJ1-1
D: .
DNA: TGTGCCAGCAGTTACTCGTCAGGGGCCACTGAAGCTTTCTTT
CDR3: CASSYSSGATEAFF